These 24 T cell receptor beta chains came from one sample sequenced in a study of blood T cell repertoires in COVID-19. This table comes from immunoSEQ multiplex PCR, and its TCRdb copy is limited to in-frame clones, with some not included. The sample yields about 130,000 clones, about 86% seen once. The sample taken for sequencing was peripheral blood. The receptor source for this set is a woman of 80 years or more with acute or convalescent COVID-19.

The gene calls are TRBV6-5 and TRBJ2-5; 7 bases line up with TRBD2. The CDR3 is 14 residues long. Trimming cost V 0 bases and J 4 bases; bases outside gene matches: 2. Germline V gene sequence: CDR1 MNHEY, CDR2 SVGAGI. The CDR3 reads CASSYSGGGETQYF. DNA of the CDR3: TGTGCCAGCAGTTACTCGGGCGGGGGAGAGACCCAGTACTTC.

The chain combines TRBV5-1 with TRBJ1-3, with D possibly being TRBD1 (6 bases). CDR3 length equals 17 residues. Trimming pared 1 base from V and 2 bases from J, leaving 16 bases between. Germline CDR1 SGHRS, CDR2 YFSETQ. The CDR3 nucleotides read TGCGCCAGCAGCTTGTCGGGGGGCGCGATGGCTGGAAACACCATATATTTT. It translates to CASSLSGGAMAGNTIYF.

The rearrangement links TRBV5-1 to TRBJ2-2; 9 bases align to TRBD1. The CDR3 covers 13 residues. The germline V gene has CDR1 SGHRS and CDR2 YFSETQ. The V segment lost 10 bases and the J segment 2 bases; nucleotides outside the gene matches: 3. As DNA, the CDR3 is TGCGCCTCGGGACAGGGAAACACCGGGGAGCTGTTTTTT. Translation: CASGQGNTGELFF.

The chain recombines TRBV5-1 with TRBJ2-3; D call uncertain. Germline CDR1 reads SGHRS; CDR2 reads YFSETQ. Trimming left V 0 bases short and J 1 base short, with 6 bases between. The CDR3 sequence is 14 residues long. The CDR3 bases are TGCGCCAGCAGCTTGGCGCAGGGCACAGATACGCAGTATTTT. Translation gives CASSLAQGTDTQYF. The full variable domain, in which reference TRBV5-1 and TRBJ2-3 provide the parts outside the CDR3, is KAGVTQTPRYLIKTRGQQVTLSCSPISGHRSVSWYQQTPGQGLQFLFEYFSETQRNKGNFPGRFSGRQFSNSRSEMNVSTLELGDSALYLCASSLAQGTDTQYFGPGTRLTVL.

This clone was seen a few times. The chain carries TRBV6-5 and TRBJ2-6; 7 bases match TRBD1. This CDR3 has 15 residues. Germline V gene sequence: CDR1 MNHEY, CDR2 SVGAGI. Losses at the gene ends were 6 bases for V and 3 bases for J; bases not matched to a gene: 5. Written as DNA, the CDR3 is TGTGCCAGCAGCTCCGACAGGGATGGGGCCAACGTCCTGACTTTC. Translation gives CASSSDRDGANVLTF.

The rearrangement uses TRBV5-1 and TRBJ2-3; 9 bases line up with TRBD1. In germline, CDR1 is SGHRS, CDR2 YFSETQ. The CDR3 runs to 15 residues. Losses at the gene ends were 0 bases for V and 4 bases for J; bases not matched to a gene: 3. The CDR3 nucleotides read TGCGCCAGCAGCTTGGACTGGGACAGGGCAGATACGCAGTATTTT. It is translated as CASSLDWDRADTQYF. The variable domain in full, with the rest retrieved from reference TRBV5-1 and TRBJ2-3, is KAGVTQTPRYLIKTRGQQVTLSCSPISGHRSVSWYQQTPGQGLQFLFEYFSETQRNKGNFPGRFSGRQFSNSRSEMNVSTLELGDSALYLCASSLDWDRADTQYFGPGTRLTVL.

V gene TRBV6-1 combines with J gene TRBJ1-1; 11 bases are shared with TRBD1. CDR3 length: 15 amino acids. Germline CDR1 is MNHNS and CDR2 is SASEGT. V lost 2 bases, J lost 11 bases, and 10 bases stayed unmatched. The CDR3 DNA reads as TGTGCCAGCAGTGAAAGCGGACAGGGGGCCCTGTCGGCTTTCTTT. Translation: CASSESGQGALSAFF.

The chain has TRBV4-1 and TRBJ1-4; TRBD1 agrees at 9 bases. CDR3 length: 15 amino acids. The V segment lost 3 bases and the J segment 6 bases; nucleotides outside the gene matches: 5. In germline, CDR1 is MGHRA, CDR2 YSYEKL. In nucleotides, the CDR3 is TGCGCCAGCAGCCAGGCCGGGACAGGGCATGAAAAACTGTTTTTT. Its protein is CASSQAGTGHEKLFF.

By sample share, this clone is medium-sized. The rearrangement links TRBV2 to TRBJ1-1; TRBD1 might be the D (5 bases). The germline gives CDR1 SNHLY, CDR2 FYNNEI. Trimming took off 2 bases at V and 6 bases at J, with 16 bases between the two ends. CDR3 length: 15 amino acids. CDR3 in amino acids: CASSEPIYRSAEAFF. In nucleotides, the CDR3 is TGTGCCAGCAGTGAACCCATCTACAGGTCGGCTGAAGCTTTCTTT.

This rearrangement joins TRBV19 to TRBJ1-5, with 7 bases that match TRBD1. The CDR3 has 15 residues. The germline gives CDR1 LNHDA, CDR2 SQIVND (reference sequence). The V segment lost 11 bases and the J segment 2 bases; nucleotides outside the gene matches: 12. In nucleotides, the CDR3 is TGTGCCGCCTCCCCCGGGACAGTGCGCAATCAGCCCCAGCATTTT. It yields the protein CAASPGTVRNQPQHF.

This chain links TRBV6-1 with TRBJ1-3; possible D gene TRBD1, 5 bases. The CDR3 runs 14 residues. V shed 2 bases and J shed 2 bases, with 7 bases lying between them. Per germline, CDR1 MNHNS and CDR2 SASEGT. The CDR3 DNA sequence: TGTGCCAGCAGTGAATTCAGGGCTGGAAACACCATATATTTT. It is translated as CASSEFRAGNTIYF.

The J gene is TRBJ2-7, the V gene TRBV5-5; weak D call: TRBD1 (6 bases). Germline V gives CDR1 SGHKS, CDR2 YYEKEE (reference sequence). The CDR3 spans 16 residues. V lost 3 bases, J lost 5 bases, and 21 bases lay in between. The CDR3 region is CASSSPLRTARNEQYF. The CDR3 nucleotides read TGTGCCAGCAGCTCCCCTTTGAGGACAGCTCGGAACGAGCAGTACTTC.

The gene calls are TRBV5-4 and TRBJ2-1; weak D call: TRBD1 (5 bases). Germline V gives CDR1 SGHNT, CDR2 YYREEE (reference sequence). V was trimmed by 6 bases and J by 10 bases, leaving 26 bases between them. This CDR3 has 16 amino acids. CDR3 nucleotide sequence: TGTGCCAGCATTCTGGAACCACAGGCCGGAATTGGCGAGCAGTTCTTC. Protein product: CASILEPQAGIGEQFF.

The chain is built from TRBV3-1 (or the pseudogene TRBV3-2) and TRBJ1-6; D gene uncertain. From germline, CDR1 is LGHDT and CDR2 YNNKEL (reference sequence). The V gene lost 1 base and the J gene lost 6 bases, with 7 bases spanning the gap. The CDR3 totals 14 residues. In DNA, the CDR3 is TGTGCCAGCAGCCAAGGGTTAGTTAATTCACCCCTCCACTTT. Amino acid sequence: CASSQGLVNSPLHF.

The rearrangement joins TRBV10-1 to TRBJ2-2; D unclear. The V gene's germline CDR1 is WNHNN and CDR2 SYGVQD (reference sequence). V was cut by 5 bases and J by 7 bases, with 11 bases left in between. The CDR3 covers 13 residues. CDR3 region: CASSPRRDGELFF. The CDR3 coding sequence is TGCGCCAGCAGTCCCCGCCGAGACGGGGAGCTGTTTTTT.

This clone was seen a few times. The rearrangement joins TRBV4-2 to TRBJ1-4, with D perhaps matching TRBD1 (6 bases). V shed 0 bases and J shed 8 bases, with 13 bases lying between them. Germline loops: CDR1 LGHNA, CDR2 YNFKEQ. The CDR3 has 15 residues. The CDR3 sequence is CASSQDGRGEEKLFF. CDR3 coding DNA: TGTGCCAGCAGCCAAGATGGCAGGGGAGAAGAAAAACTGTTTTTT.

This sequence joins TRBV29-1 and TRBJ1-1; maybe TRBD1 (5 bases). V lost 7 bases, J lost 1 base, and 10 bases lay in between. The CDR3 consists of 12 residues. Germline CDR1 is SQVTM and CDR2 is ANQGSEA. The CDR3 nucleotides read TGCAGCGCCGACAGATCGAACACTGAAGCTTTCTTT. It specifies CSADRSNTEAFF.

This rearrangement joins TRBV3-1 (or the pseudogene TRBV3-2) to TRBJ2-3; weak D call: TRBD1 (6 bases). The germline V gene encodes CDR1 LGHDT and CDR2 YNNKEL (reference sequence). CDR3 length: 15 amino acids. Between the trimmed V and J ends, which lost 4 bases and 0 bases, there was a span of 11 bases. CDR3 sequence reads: CASSRRQDSTDTQYF. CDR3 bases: TGTGCCAGCAGCCGCCGACAGGATAGCACAGATACGCAGTATTTT.

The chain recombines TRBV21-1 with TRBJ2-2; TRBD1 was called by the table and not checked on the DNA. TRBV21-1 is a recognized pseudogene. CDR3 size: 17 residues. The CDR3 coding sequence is TGTGCCAGCAGCAAAAATCTTCCAGGGGCGAACACCGGGGAGCTGTTTTTT. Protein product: CASSKNLPGANTGELFF.

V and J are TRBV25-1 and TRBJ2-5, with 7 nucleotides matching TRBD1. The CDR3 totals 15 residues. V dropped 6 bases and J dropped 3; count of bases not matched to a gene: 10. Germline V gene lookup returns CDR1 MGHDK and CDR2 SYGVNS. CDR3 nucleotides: TGTGCCAGCAGCGCGGGTTTACAGGGGAAAGAGACCCAGTACTTC. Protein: CASSAGLQGKETQYF.

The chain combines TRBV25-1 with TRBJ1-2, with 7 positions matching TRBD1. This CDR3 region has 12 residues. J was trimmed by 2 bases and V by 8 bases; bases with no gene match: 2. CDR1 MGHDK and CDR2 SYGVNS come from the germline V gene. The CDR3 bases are TGTGCCAGCGGGGGACAGAACTATGGCTACACCTTC. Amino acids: CASGGQNYGYTF.

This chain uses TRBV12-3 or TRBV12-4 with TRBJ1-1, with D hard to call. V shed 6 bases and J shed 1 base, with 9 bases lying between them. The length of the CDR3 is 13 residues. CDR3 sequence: CASSGFGNTEAFF. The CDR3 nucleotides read TGTGCCAGCAGCGGGTTCGGGAACACTGAAGCTTTCTTT.

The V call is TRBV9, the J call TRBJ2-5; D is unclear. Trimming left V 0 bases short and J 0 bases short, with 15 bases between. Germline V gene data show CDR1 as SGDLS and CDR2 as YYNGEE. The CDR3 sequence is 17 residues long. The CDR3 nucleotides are TGTGCCAGCAGCGTAGCTGGCGGAGAATGGTACCAAGAGACCCAGTACTTC. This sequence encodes CASSVAGGEWYQETQYF.

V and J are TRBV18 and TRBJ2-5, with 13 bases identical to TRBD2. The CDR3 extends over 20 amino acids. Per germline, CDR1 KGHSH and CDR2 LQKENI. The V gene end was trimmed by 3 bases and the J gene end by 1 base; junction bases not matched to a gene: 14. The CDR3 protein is CASSPDKRLAGGRLQETQYF. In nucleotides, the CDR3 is TGTGCCAGCTCACCGGACAAGAGACTAGCGGGGGGACGACTCCAAGAGACCCAGTACTTC.